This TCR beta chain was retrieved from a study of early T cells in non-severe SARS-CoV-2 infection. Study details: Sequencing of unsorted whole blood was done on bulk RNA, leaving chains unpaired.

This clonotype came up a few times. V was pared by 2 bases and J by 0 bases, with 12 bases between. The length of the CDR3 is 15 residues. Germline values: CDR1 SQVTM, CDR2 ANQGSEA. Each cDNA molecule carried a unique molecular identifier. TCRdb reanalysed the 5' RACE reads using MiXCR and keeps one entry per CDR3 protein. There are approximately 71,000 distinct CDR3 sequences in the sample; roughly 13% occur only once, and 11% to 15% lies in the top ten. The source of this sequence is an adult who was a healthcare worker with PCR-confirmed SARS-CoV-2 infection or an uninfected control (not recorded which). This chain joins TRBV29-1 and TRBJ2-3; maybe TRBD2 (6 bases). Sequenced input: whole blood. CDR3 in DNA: TGCAGCGTTGAAAAGGAGGGTTCTAGCACAGATACGCAGTATTTT. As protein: CSVEKEGSSTDTQYF.